The source of this T cell receptor beta chain is a study of shared clonotypes between healthy human individuals. Study information: Donors consisted of two women and a few men between 18 and 49.

Measured with immunoSEQ multiplex PCR; TCRdb has only the in-frame clones, and not every one. The sample lists around 1.6 million clones; around 98% were seen once. Material: naive CD4+ T cells sorted from blood. Subset: CD45RA+ positively selected. This clonotype was sampled from a man younger than 45 in good health.

This CDR3 is CASSLGLAGSRGEQFF. In nucleotides, the CDR3 is TGTGCCAGCAGTTTAGGACTAGCGGGATCGCGTGGTGAGCAGTTCTTC. The chain joins TRBV27 to TRBJ2-1, with 12 bases aligning to TRBD2. The CDR3 sequence is 16 residues long. Trimming cost V 2 bases and J 9 bases; bases outside gene matches: 8. Looked up from germline, CDR1 is MNHEY and CDR2 is SMNVEV (reference sequence).